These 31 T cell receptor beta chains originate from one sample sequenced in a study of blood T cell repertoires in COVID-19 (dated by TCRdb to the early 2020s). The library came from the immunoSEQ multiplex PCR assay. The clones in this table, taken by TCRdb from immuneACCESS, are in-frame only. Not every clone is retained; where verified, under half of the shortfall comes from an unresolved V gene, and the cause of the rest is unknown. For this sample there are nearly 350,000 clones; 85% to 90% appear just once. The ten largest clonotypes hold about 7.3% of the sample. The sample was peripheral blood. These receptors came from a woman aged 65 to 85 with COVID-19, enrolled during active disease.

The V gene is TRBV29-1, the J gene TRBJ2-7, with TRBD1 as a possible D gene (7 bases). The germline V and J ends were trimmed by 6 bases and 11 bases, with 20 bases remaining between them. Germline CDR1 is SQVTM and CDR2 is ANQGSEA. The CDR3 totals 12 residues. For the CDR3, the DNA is TGCAGCGTCGAGGGGGTCGGAGGGGGCAAGTACTTC. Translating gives CSVEGVGGGKYF.

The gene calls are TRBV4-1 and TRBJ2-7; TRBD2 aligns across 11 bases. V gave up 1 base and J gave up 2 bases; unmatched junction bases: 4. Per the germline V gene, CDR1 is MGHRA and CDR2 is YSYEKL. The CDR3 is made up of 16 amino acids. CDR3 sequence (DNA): TGCGCCAGCAGCCAAGCTTCGACTAGCGGGGCCTACGAGCAGTACTTC. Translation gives CASSQASTSGAYEQYF.

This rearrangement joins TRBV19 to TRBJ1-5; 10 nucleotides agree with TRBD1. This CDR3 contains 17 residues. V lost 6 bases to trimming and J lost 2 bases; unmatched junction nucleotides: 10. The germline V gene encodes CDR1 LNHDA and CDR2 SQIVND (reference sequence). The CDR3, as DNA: TGTGCCAGTAGCAAAGGGACAGGGGCGCAAGGCAATCAGCCCCAGCATTTT. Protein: CASSKGTGAQGNQPQHF.

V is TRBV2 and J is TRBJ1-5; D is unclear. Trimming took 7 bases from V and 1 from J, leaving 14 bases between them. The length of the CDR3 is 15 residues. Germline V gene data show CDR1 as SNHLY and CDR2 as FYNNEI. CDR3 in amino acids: CASTSWGGSNQPQHF. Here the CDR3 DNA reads TGTGCCAGCACCTCTTGGGGAGGGAGCAATCAGCCCCAGCATTTT.

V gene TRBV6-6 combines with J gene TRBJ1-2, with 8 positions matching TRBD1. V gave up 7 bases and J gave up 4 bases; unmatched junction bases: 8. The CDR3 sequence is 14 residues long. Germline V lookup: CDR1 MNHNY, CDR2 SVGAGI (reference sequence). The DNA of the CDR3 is TGTGCCAGCAACGGACAGGGTAAAACCTATGGCTACACCTTC. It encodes CASNGQGKTYGYTF.

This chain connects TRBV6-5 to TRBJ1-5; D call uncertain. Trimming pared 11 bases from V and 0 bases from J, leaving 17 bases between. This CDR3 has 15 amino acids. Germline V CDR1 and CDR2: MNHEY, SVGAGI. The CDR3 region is CASYGNRNSNQPQHF. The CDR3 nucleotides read TGTGCCTCCTACGGGAACCGTAATAGCAATCAGCCCCAGCATTTT.

This CDR3 reads CSVEELTEAFF. DNA of the CDR3: TGCAGCGTTGAAGAACTGACTGAAGCTTTCTTT. V gene TRBV29-1 combines with J gene TRBJ1-1; D ambiguous. The CDR3 runs to 11 residues. The germline V and J ends were trimmed by 0 bases and 5 bases, with 4 bases remaining between them. In germline, CDR1 is SQVTM, CDR2 ANQGSEA.

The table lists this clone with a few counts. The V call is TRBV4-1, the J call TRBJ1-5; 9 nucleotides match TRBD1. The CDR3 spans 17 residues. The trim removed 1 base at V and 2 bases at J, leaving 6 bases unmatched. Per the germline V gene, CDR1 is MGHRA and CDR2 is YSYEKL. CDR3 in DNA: TGCGCCAGCAGCCAAGTCGGACAGGGGATTGGCAATCAGCCCCAGCATTTT. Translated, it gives CASSQVGQGIGNQPQHF.

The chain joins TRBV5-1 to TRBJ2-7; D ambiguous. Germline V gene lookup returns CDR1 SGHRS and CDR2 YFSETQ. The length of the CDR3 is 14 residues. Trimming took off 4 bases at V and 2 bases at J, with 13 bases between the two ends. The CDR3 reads CASSPQTQTYEQYF. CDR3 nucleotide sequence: TGCGCCAGCAGCCCTCAGACTCAGACCTACGAGCAGTACTTC.

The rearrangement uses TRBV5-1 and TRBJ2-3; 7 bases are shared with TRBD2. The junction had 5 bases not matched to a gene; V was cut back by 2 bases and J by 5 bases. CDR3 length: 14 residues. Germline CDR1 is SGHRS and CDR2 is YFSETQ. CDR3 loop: CASSLRQRGDTQYF. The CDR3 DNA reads TGCGCCAGCAGCTTAAGGCAGCGGGGAGATACGCAGTATTTT.

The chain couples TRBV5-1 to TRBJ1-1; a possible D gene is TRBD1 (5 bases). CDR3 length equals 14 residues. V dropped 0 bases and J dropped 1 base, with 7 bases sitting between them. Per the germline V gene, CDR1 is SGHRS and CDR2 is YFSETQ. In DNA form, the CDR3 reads TGCGCCAGCAGCTTGGCCAGGGCGAACACTGAAGCTTTCTTT. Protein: CASSLARANTEAFF.

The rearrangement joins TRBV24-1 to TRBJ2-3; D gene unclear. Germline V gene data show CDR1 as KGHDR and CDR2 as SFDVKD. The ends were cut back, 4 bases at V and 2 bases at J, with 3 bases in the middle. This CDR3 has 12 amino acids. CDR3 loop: CATSDFTDTQYF. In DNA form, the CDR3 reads TGTGCCACCAGTGACTTCACAGATACGCAGTATTTT.

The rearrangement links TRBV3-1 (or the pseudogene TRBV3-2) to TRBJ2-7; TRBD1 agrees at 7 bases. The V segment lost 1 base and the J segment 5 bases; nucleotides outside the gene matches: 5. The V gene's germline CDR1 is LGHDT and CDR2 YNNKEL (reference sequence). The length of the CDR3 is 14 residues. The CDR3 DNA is TGTGCCAGCAGCCAAGGACAGGGCAAACACGAGCAGTACTTC. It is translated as CASSQGQGKHEQYF.

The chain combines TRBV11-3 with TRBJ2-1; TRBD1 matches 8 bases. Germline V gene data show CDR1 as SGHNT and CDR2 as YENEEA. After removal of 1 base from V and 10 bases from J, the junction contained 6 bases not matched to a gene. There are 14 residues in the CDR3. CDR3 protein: CASSLGQTGVEQFF. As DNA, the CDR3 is TGTGCCAGCAGCTTAGGCCAGACAGGGGTAGAGCAGTTCTTC.

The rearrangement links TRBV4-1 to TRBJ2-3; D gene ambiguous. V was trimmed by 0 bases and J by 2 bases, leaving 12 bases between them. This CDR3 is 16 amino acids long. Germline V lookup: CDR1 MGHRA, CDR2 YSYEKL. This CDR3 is CASSQENGVTTDTQYF. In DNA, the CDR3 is TGCGCCAGCAGCCAAGAAAATGGAGTCACCACAGATACGCAGTATTTT.

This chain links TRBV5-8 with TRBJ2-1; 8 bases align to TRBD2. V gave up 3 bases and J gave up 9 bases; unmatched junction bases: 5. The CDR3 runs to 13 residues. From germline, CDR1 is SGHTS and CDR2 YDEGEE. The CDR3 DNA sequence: TGTGCCAGCAGCTCGGGAGGGGGGGGTGAGCAGTTCTTC. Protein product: CASSSGGGGEQFF.

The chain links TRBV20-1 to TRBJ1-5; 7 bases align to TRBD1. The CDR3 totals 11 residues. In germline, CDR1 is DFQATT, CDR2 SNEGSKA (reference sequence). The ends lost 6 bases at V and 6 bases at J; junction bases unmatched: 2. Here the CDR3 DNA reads TGCAGTGCCTCAGGGGGTCAGCCCCAGCATTTT. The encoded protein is CSASGGQPQHF.

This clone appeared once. The CDR3 coding sequence is TGTGCCTGGAGCCTCGCGAGGATAGGGGGAAATTCACCCCTCCACTTT. Its translation is CAWSLARIGGNSPLHF. V is TRBV30 and J is TRBJ1-6; D is possibly TRBD1 (6 bases). The ends were cut back, 3 bases at V and 7 bases at J, with 19 bases in the middle. There are 16 residues in the CDR3. In germline, CDR1 is GTSNPN, CDR2 SVGIG (reference sequence).

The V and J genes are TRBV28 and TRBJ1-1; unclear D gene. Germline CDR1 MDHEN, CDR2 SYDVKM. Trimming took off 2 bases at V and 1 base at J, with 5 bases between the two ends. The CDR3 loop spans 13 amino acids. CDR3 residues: CASSLVSNTEAFF. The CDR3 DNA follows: TGTGCCAGCAGTTTAGTCTCGAACACTGAAGCTTTCTTT.

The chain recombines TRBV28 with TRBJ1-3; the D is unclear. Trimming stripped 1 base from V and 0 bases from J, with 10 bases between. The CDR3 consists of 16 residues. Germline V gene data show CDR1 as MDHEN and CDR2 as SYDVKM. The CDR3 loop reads CASSLSPSLSGNTIYF. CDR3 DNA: TGTGCCAGCAGTTTATCCCCCTCACTCTCTGGAAACACCATATATTTT. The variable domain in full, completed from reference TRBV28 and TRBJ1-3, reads DVKVTQSSRYLVKRTGEKVFLECVQDMDHENMFWYRQDPGLGLRLIYFSYDVKMKEKGDIPEGYSVSREKKERFSLILESASTNQTSMYLCASSLSPSLSGNTIYFGEGSWLTVV.

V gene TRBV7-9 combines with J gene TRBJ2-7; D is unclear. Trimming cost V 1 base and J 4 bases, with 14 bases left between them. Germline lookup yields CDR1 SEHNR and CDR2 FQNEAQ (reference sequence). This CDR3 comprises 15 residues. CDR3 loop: CASSLGGKRQYEQYF. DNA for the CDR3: TGTGCCAGCAGCTTAGGAGGAAAAAGGCAGTACGAGCAGTACTTC.

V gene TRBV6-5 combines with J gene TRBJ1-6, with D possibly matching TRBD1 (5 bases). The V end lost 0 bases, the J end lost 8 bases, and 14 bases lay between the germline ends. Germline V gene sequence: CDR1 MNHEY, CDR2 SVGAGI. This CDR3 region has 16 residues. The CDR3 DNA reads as TGTGCCAGCAGTTACTCGATTTCGGGGGTGGATTCACCCCTCCACTTT. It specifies CASSYSISGVDSPLHF.

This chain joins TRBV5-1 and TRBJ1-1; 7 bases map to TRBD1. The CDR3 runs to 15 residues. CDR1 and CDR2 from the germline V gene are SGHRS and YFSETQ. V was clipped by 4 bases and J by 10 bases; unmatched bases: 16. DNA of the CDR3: TGCGCCAGCAGCCTGACCGGGACAGATTTGGATGGAGCTTTCTTT. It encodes CASSLTGTDLDGAFF.

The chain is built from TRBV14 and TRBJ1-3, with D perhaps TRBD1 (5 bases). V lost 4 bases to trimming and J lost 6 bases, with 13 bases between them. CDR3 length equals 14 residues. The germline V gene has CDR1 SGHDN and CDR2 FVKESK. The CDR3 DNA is TGTGCCAGCAGCCTGACGGGGGGTGAAAACACCATATATTTT. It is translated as CASSLTGGENTIYF.

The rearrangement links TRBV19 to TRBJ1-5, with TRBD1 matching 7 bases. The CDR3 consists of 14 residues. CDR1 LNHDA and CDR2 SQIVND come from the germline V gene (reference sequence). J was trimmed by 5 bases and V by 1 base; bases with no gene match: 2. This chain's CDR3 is CASSIGTGYQPQHF. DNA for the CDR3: TGTGCCAGTAGTATAGGGACAGGCTATCAGCCCCAGCATTTT.

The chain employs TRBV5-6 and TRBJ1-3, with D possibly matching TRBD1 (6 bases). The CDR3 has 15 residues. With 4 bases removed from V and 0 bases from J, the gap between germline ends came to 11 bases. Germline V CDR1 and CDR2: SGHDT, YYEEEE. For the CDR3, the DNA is TGTGCCAGCAGCCGGACAGTACTCTCTGGAAACACCATATATTTT. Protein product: CASSRTVLSGNTIYF.

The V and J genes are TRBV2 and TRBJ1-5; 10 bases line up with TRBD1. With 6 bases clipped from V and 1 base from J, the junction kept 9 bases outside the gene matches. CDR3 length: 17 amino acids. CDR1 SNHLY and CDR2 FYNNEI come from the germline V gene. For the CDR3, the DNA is TGTGCCAGCAGAGCGACAGGGGGCCTGCAAAGCAATCAGCCCCAGCATTTT. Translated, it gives CASRATGGLQSNQPQHF.

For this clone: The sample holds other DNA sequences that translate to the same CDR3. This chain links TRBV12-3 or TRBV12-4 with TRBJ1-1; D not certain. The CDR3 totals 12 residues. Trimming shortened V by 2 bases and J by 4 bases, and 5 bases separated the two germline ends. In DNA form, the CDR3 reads TGTGCCAGCAGTTTATCCGGCACTGAAGCTTTCTTT. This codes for CASSLSGTEAFF.

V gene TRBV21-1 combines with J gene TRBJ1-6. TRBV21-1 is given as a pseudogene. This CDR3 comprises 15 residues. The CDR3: CASSKARPGGSPLHF. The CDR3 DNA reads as TGTGCCAGCAGCAAAGCCCGACCGGGGGGTTCACCCCTCCACTTT.

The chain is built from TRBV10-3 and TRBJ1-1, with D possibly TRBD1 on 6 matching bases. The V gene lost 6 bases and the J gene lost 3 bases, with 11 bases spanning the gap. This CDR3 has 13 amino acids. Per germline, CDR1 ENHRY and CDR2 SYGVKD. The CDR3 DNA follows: TGTGCCATCAGCTTAACAGGGTACACTGAAGCTTTCTTT. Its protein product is CAISLTGYTEAFF.

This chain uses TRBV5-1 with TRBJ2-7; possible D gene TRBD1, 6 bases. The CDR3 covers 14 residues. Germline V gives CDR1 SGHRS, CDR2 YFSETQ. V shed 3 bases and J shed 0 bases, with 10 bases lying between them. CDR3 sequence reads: CASSSSTGSYEQYF. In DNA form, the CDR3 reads TGCGCCAGCAGCTCGTCGACAGGCTCCTACGAGCAGTACTTC.